The 25 T cell receptor beta chains presented below share a single source sample, sequenced in a study of T cell repertoires in cytomegalovirus infection. TCRdb ran MiXCR on the reads and lists one entry per CDR3 protein. This repertoire shows 170,000 or so distinct CDR3 sequences, 13% to 15% found once; its top ten account for roughly 27%. What was sequenced was PBMCs. The receptors here all came from a human donor in good health (CMV status not recorded). Some clones in this sample may be carry-over from other donors' samples.

This clonotype was counted ten times or more. The chain uses TRBV7-2 and TRBJ2-1; D is possibly TRBD1 (5 bases). Trimming cost V 1 base and J 0 bases, with 7 bases left between them. The CDR3 has 15 residues. In germline, CDR1 is SGHTA, CDR2 FQGNSA. The CDR3 DNA sequence: TGTGCCAGCAGCTTAGAGGACAACTCCTACAATGAGCAGTTCTTC. Its protein product is CASSLEDNSYNEQFF.

This clonotype was observed a few times. J is TRBJ1-3 and V is TRBV29-1, with D unresolved. CDR3 length: 13 amino acids. CDR1 and CDR2 from the germline V gene are SQVTM and ANQGSEA. With 5 bases removed from V and 1 base from J, the gap between germline ends came to 9 bases. The CDR3 reads CSVYQASGNTIYF. The CDR3 nucleotides are TGCAGCGTTTACCAGGCATCTGGAAACACCATATATTTT.

This clonotype was found many times. The chain combines TRBV20-1 with TRBJ2-5, with D perhaps matching TRBD2 (5 bases). The V gene's germline CDR1 is DFQATT and CDR2 SNEGSKA (reference sequence). Trimming cost V 3 bases and J 5 bases, with 10 bases left between them. The CDR3 has 12 residues. CDR3 nucleotide sequence: TGCAGTGCTAGCCGGGGTGGGGAGACCCAGTACTTC. It encodes CSASRGGETQYF.

This clonotype has just a few counts. This chain links TRBV20-1 with TRBJ2-5; D remains unclear. The CDR3 consists of 12 residues. Germline CDR1 DFQATT, CDR2 SNEGSKA (reference sequence). The ends were cut back, 2 bases at V and 2 bases at J, with 6 bases in the middle. The DNA of the CDR3 is TGCAGTGCTAGAATGCAGCAAGAGACCCAGTACTTC. This sequence encodes CSARMQQETQYF.

This clonotype was detected many times. V usage is TRBV12-3 or TRBV12-4 and J usage is TRBJ2-1; 8 nucleotides line up with TRBD1. Losses at the gene ends were 5 bases for V and 5 bases for J; bases not matched to a gene: 8. This CDR3 contains 15 residues. The CDR3 region has the DNA TGTGCCAGCAGTCTCAGGGGGCCACCCGACAATGAGCAGTTCTTC. This translates into CASSLRGPPDNEQFF.

The V and J genes are TRBV12-3 or TRBV12-4 and TRBJ1-1, with 9 bases aligning to TRBD1. CDR3 length equals 15 residues. The trim removed 4 bases at V and 2 bases at J, leaving 5 bases unmatched. The CDR3 nucleotides are TGTGCCAGCAGTTCGAGACAGGGGGGCAACACTGAAGCTTTCTTT. Translating gives CASSSRQGGNTEAFF.

In its sample, this clonotype was seen many times. The genes are TRBV6-2 or TRBV6-3 and TRBJ2-5; TRBD2 matches at 11 bases. The CDR3 has 16 residues. Germline CDR1 and CDR2: MNHEY and SVGEGT. The trim removed 5 bases at V and 5 bases at J, leaving 10 bases unmatched. This CDR3 is CASSPLAGGPEETQYF. The DNA of the CDR3 is TGTGCCAGCAGTCCCTTAGCGGGAGGGCCGGAGGAGACCCAGTACTTC.

This clonotype showed up just a few times. This rearrangement joins TRBV24-1 to TRBJ2-2; D is uncertain. CDR1 and CDR2 from the germline V gene are KGHDR and SFDVKD. The CDR3 sequence is 13 residues long. V was clipped by 4 bases and J by 0 bases, with 2 bases between them. The CDR3 nucleotides read TGTGCCACCAGTGAACCGAACACCGGGGAGCTGTTTTTT. Translated: CATSEPNTGELFF.

This chain uses TRBV14 with TRBJ2-2; TRBD1 might be the D (5 bases). The germline V gene encodes CDR1 SGHDN and CDR2 FVKESK. The CDR3 has 14 residues. Trimming took 1 base from V and 7 from J, leaving 10 bases between them. CDR3 region: CASSQAFRDGELFF. The DNA of the CDR3 is TGTGCCAGCAGCCAAGCTTTCAGGGACGGGGAGCTGTTTTTT.

This clonotype has just a few counts. The chain combines TRBV5-1 with TRBJ2-2; the D call may be TRBD1 or TRBD2 (6 bases each). The germline V and J ends were trimmed by 1 base and 5 bases, with 15 bases remaining between them. This CDR3 contains 16 residues. The germline V gene has CDR1 SGHRS and CDR2 YFSETQ. The CDR3 region is CASSLSTGAATGELFF. The CDR3 bases are TGCGCCAGCAGCTTGTCTACGGGGGCCGCAACCGGGGAGCTGTTTTTT.

As concerns this clonotype: A much larger clone sits a single nucleotide away, making a read error possible. This sequence joins TRBV6-6 and TRBJ2-1; 10 nucleotides line up with TRBD2. Germline V gives CDR1 MNHNY, CDR2 SVGAGI (reference sequence). The CDR3 loop spans 14 amino acids. The V gene end was trimmed by 5 bases and the J gene end by 4 bases; junction bases not matched to a gene: 2. CDR3 amino acids: CASSPSGRYNEQFF. The DNA for the CDR3 is TGTGCCAGCAGTCCTAGCGGGAGATACAATGAGCAGTTCTTC.

V and J are TRBV20-1 and TRBJ2-5; maybe TRBD2 (5 bases). CDR1 and CDR2 from the germline V gene are DFQATT and SNEGSKA (reference sequence). This CDR3 contains 14 residues. The germline V and J ends were trimmed by 0 bases and 2 bases, with 10 bases remaining between them. The CDR3 sequence: CSARDTSGQETQYF. Here the CDR3 DNA reads TGCAGTGCTAGAGACACGAGCGGTCAAGAGACCCAGTACTTC.

V usage is TRBV19 and J usage is TRBJ2-1; TRBD2 matches 14 bases. Germline CDR1 and CDR2: LNHDA and SQIVND (reference sequence). The ends lost 6 bases at V and 5 bases at J; junction bases unmatched: 15. CDR3 length: 19 residues. This chain's CDR3 is CASSASGLAGEIGHNEQFF. CDR3 coding DNA: TGTGCCAGTAGCGCCTCGGGACTAGCGGGAGAAATAGGGCACAATGAGCAGTTCTTC.

Ten or more counts support this clonotype. The rearrangement joins TRBV7-3 to TRBJ2-5, with D hard to call. This CDR3 spans 13 amino acids. V lost 0 bases and J 4 bases, leaving 6 bases between the germline ends. Looked up from germline, CDR1 is SGHTA and CDR2 is FQGTGA. The CDR3 protein is CASSLTRGETQYF. Here the CDR3 DNA reads TGTGCCAGCAGCTTAACGAGAGGAGAGACCCAGTACTTC.

This clonotype appeared a few times. The chain has TRBV7-2 and TRBJ1-5; D uncertain. The V end was cut by 5 bases, the J end by 2 bases, with 10 bases between. The CDR3 totals 14 residues. CDR1 and CDR2 (germline): SGHTA, FQGNSA. This chain's CDR3 is CASSPNSGNQPQHF. DNA of the CDR3: TGTGCCAGCAGCCCTAACTCGGGCAATCAGCCCCAGCATTTT.

This clonotype turned up a few times. The J gene is TRBJ1-1, the V gene TRBV10-3; D gene unclear. Looked up from germline, CDR1 is ENHRY and CDR2 is SYGVKD. V lost 2 bases and J 4 bases, leaving 11 bases between the germline ends. The CDR3 totals 14 residues. CDR3 DNA sequence: TGTGCCATCAGTGAGCCGACCCGAAGCACTGAAGCTTTCTTT. It specifies CAISEPTRSTEAFF.

This clonotype has a count of ten or more. This CDR3 reads CASSPDPISGNTIYF. The CDR3 DNA sequence: TGTGCCAGCTCACCAGACCCCATCTCTGGAAACACCATATATTTT. J is TRBJ1-3 and V is TRBV18; the D is unclear. V lost 2 bases and J lost 0, with 8 bases in between. Germline CDR1 is KGHSH and CDR2 is LQKENI. This CDR3 is built from 15 residues.

The chain couples TRBV19 to TRBJ2-7; no definite D call. The CDR3 extends over 13 amino acids. The germline gives CDR1 LNHDA, CDR2 SQIVND (reference sequence). Trimming stripped 2 bases from V and 0 bases from J, with 5 bases between. DNA for the CDR3: TGTGCCAGTAGTATACTCCCCTCCTACGAGCAGTACTTC. This sequence encodes CASSILPSYEQYF.

This clonotype appeared once. The genes are TRBV6-5 and TRBJ2-5; 7 bases are a match to TRBD2. With 0 bases clipped from V and 0 bases from J, the junction kept 4 bases outside the gene matches. This CDR3 has 16 residues. Looked up from germline, CDR1 is MNHEY and CDR2 is SVGAGI. CDR3 sequence (DNA): TGTGCCAGCAGTTACTCGGGAGGGGCGGACCAAGAGACCCAGTACTTC. Amino acid sequence: CASSYSGGADQETQYF.

The chain combines TRBV7-3 with TRBJ2-1, with D unclear. V was cut by 2 bases and J by 5 bases, with 7 bases left in between. Germline V gene sequence: CDR1 SGHTA, CDR2 FQGTGA. This CDR3 is built from 13 residues. The CDR3 coding sequence is TGTGCCAGCAGCTTAGGTACCCACAATGAGCAGTTCTTC. Its translation is CASSLGTHNEQFF.

This clonotype was counted only a few times. V usage is TRBV29-1 and J usage is TRBJ1-1; 8 positions agree with TRBD1. Losses at the gene ends were 8 bases for V and 2 bases for J; bases not matched to a gene: 7. CDR3 length: 13 residues. The germline gives CDR1 SQVTM, CDR2 ANQGSEA. For the CDR3, the DNA is TGCAGCTTCAGGACAGGGCTCAACACTGAAGCTTTCTTT. Translated, it gives CSFRTGLNTEAFF.

This clonotype was recorded many times. J is TRBJ2-7 and V is TRBV7-9; D remains ambiguous. Germline loops: CDR1 SEHNR, CDR2 FQNEAQ (reference sequence). The length of the CDR3 is 12 residues. V lost 4 bases to trimming and J lost 2 bases, with 6 bases between them. CDR3 sequence (DNA): TGTGCCAGCAGCTCGACCCCCTACGAGCAGTACTTC. The encoded protein is CASSSTPYEQYF.

V usage is TRBV6-2 or TRBV6-3 and J usage is TRBJ1-2; D is possibly TRBD1 (6 bases). With 6 bases removed from V and 8 bases from J, the gap between germline ends came to 16 bases. The germline V gene encodes CDR1 MNHEY and CDR2 SVGEGT. This CDR3 comprises 13 residues. CDR3 coding DNA: TGTGCCAGCAGGCGGGACACCTCAGGCGGCTACACCTTC. As protein: CASRRDTSGGYTF.

The gene calls are TRBV5-1 and TRBJ2-7, with 7 bases fitting TRBD2. The CDR3 spans 15 residues. The J segment lost 2 bases and the V segment lost 3 bases, leaving 8 bases of the junction unmatched. Germline CDR1 SGHRS, CDR2 YFSETQ. CDR3 bases: TGCGCCAGCAGCTGGGATAGCGGGCTAACCTACGAGCAGTACTTC. The encoded protein is CASSWDSGLTYEQYF.

This clonotype was counted at least ten times. This rearrangement joins TRBV7-2 to TRBJ1-5; TRBD1 might be the D (5 bases). Germline CDR1 SGHTA, CDR2 FQGNSA. The length of the CDR3 is 15 residues. Trimming cost V 6 bases and J 0 bases, with 12 bases left between them. The CDR3 is CASRLTVHSNQPQHF. The CDR3 DNA sequence: TGTGCCAGCAGGTTGACAGTCCATAGCAATCAGCCCCAGCATTTT.